Below, one T cell receptor (beta chain) is given with its context. These data originate in a study of blood T cell repertoires in COVID-19. V was pared by 3 bases and J by 6 bases, with 18 bases between. Germline assignment: CDR1 SGHKS and CDR2 YYEKEE (reference sequence). CDR3 length equals 15 residues. Libraries were prepared by immunoSEQ multiplex PCR; TCRdb keeps only in-frame clonotypes and omits some of them. Here the sample spans some 170,000 clones, approximately 80% being singletons. This sequence originates from a man aged 50-60 years who had recovered from COVID-19. The chain combines TRBV5-5 with TRBJ1-2; D unresolved. The sequenced material came from PBMCs or T cells enriched from blood (not recorded which). CDR3 protein: CASSWALRDPDGYTF. The CDR3 DNA reads TGTGCCAGCAGCTGGGCCTTGAGAGACCCCGATGGCTACACCTTC.